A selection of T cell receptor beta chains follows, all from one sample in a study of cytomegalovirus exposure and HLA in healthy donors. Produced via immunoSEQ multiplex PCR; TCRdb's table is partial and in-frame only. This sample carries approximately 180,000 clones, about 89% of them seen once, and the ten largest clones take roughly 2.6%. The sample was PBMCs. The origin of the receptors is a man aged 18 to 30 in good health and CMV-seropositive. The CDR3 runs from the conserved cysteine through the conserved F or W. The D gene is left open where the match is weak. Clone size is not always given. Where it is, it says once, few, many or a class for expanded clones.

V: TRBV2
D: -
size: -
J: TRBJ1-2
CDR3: CASSDLEGTGYTF
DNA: TGTGCCAGCAGTGACCTGGAGGGAACGGGCTACACCTTC

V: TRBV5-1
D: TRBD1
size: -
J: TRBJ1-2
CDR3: CASSSEWDSYGYTF
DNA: TGCGCCAGCAGCTCGGAGTGGGACAGCTATGGCTACACCTTC

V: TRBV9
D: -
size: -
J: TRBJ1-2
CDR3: CASSVAGGGYGYTF
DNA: TGTGCCAGCAGCGTAGCCGGAGGCGGATATGGCTACACCTTC

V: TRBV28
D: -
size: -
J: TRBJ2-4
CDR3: CASSFRLQAKNIQYF
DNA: TGTGCCAGCAGTTTTCGACTACAAGCCAAAAACATTCAGTACTTC

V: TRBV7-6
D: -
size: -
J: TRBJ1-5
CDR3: CASSLWPGGQPQHF
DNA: TGTGCCAGCAGCTTGTGGCCGGGAGGTCAGCCCCAGCATTTT

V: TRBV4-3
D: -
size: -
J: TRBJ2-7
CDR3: CASSQDRGTLRLYF
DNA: TGCGCCAGCAGCCAAGATCGAGGGACTCTTCGGTTGTACTTC

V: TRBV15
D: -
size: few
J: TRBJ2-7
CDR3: CATSRDIGLSEEQYF
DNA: TGTGCCACCAGCAGAGACATCGGACTATCGGAAGAGCAGTACTTC

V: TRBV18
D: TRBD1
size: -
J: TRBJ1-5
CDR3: CASSPYGQAYSNQPQHF
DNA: TGTGCCAGCTCACCATACGGACAGGCATATAGCAATCAGCCCCAGCATTTT

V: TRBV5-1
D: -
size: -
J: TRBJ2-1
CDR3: CASNTDRAYNEQFF
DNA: TGCGCCAGCAACACGGACAGAGCCTACAATGAGCAGTTCTTC

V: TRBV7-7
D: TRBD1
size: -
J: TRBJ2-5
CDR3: CASSQTGVETQYF
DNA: TGTGCTAGCAGCCAGACAGGGGTAGAGACCCAGTACTTC

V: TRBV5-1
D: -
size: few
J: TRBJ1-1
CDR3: CASSLVGGGGTEAFF
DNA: TGCGCCAGCAGCTTGGTTGGGGGAGGGGGCACTGAAGCTTTCTTT

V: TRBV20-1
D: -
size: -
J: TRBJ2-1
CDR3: CSTNQGTGQFF
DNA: TGCAGTACCAACCAGGGAACTGGGCAGTTCTTC

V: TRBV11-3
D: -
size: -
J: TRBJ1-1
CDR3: CASSPRGSPEAFF
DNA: TGTGCCAGCAGCCCGAGAGGCAGTCCTGAAGCTTTCTTT

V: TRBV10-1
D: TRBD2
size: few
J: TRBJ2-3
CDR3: CASSTSGATDTQYF
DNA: TGCGCCAGCAGTACTAGCGGGGCCACAGATACGCAGTATTTT

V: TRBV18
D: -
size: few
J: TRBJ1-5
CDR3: CASSPGGKPQHF
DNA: TGTGCCAGCTCACCAGGGGGCAAGCCCCAGCATTTT

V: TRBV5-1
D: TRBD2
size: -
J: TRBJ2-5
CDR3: CASSKAAGGVETQYF
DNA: TGCGCCAGCAGCAAGGCAGCGGGGGGTGTGGAGACCCAGTACTTC

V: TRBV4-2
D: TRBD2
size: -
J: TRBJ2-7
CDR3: CASSQAGREGLEQYF
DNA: TGTGCCAGCAGCCAAGCGGGGCGGGAGGGCCTGGAGCAGTACTTC

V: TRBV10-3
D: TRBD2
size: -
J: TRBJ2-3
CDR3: CAISEGGGSDTQYF
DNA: TGTGCCATCAGCGAGGGCGGGGGGTCAGATACGCAGTATTTT

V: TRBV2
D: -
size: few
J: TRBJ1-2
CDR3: CASSVQGGGYTF
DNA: TGTGCCAGCAGCGTCCAGGGAGGCGGCTACACCTTC

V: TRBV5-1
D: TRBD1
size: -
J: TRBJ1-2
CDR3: CASSLQPGTGGIGYTF
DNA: TGCGCCAGCAGCTTGCAGCCAGGGACAGGGGGAATTGGCTACACCTTC

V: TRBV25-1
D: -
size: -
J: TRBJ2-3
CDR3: CASRRYHTQYF
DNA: TGTGCCAGCAGGAGGTATCATACGCAGTATTTT

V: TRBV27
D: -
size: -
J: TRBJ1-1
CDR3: CASSFMGSEAFF
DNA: TGTGCCAGCAGTTTCATGGGCAGTGAAGCTTTCTTT